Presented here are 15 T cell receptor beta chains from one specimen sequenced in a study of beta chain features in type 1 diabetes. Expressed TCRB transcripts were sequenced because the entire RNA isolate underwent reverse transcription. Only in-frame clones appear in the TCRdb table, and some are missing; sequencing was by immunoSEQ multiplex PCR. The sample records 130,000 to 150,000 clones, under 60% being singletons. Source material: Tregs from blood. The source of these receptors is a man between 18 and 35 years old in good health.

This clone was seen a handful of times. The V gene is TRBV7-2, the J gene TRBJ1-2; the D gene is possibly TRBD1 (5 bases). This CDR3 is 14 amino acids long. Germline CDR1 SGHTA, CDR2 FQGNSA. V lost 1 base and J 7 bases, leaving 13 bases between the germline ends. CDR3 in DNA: TGTGCCAGCAGCTTAGTTTCCGCGGGGCGTGGCTACACCTTC. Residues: CASSLVSAGRGYTF.

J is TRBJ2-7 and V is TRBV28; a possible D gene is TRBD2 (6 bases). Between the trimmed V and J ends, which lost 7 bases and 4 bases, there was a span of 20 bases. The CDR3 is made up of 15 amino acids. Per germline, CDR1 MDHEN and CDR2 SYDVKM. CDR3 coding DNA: TGTGCCAGCACTCGCAGCTTCGGGGGACCTTACGAGCAGTACTTC. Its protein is CASTRSFGGPYEQYF.

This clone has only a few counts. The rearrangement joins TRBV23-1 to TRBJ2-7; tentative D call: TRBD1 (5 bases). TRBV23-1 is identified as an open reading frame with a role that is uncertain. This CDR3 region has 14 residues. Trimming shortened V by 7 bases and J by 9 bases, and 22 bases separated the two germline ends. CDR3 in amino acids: CASIFRVPRCRQYF. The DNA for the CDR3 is TGCGCCAGCATTTTCAGGGTGCCCCGGTGTCGGCAGTACTTC.

The CDR3 DNA sequence: TGTGCCAGCAGCCCTCATCAGGTCAGGGGGTGGACAGATACGCAGTATTTT. It yields the protein CASSPHQVRGWTDTQYF. This sequence joins TRBV9 and TRBJ2-3; TRBD1 agrees at 7 bases. Germline CDR1 reads SGDLS; CDR2 reads YYNGEE. Unmatched junction bases numbered 14, after V lost 4 bases and J lost 3 bases. There are 17 residues in the CDR3. The whole variable domain, filled in from reference TRBV9 and TRBJ2-3, reads DSGVTQTPKHLITATGQRVTLRCSPRSGDLSVYWYQQSLDQGLQFLIQYYNGEERAKGNILERFSAQQFPDLHSELNLSSLELGDSALYFCASSPHQVRGWTDTQYFGPGTRLTVL.

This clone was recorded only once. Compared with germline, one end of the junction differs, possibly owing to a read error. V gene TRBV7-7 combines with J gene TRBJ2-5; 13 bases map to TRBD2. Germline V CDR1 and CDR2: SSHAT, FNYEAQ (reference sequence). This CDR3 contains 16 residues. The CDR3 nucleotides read TGTGCTAGCAGCCCGGGACTAGCGGGATTTGTGGAGACCCAGTACTTC. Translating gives CASSPGLAGFVETQYF.

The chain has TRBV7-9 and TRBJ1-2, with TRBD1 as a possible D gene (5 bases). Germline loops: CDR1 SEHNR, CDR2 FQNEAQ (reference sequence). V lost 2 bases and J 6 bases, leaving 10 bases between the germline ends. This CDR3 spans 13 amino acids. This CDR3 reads CASSLFRGDGYTF. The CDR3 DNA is TGTGCCAGCAGCTTATTTCGGGGGGATGGCTACACCTTC.

The CDR3 DNA reads TGCGCCAGCAGCTTGGGCGCTGGAGGTGAGCAGTTCTTC. It translates to CASSLGAGGEQFF. The chain couples TRBV5-1 to TRBJ2-1, with D possibly TRBD2 on 5 matching bases. The germline gives CDR1 SGHRS, CDR2 YFSETQ. The CDR3 is made up of 13 amino acids. The V end was cut by 0 bases, the J end by 9 bases, with 10 bases between.

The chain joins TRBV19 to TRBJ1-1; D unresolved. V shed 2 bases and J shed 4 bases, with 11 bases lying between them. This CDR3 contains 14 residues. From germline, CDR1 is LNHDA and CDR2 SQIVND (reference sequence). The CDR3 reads CASSIREGGTEAFF. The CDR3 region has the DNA TGTGCCAGTAGTATAAGGGAGGGAGGCACTGAAGCTTTCTTT.

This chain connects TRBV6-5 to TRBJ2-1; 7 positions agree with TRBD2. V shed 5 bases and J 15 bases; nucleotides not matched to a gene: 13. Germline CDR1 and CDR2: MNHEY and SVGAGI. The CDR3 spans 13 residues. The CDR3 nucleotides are TGTGCCAGCAGTGAATACGGGGGGATGGTGTGGTTCTTC. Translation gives CASSEYGGMVWFF.

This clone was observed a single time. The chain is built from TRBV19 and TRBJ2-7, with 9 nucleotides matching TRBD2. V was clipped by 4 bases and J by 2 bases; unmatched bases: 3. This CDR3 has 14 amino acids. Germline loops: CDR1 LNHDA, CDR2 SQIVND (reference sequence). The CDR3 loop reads CASSTTSGPYEQYF. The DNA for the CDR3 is TGTGCCAGTAGTACGACTAGCGGCCCCTACGAGCAGTACTTC.

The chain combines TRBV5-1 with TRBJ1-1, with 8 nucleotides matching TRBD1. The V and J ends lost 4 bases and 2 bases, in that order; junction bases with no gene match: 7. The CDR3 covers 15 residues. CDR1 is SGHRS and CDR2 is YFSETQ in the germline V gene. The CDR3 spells CASSKKTGANTEAFF. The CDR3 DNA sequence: TGCGCCAGCAGCAAAAAGACAGGGGCCAACACTGAAGCTTTCTTT.

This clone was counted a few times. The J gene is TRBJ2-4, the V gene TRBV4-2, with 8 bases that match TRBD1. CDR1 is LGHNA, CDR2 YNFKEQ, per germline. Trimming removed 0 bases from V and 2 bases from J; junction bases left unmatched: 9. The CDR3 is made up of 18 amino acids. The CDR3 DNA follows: TGTGCCAGCAGCCAAGAGCCCAGGGGGCTGCAGTCCAAAAACATTCAGTACTTC. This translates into CASSQEPRGLQSKNIQYF.

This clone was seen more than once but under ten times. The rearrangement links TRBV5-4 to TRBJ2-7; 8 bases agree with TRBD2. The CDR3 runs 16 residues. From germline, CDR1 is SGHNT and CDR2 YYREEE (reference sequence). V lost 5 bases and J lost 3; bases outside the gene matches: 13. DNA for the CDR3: TGTGCCAGCAGTTCGCTTACTAGCGGCCAGTACTACGAGCAGTACTTC. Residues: CASSSLTSGQYYEQYF.

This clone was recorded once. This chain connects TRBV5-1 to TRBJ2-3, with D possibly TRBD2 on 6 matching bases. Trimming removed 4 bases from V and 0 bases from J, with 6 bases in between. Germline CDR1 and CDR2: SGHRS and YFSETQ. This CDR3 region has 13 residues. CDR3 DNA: TGCGCCAGCAGCGGGACTAGCACAGATACGCAGTATTTT. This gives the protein CASSGTSTDTQYF. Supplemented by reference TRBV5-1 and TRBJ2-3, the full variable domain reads KAGVTQTPRYLIKTRGQQVTLSCSPISGHRSVSWYQQTPGQGLQFLFEYFSETQRNKGNFPGRFSGRQFSNSRSEMNVSTLELGDSALYLCASSGTSTDTQYFGPGTRLTVL.

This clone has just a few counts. CDR3 in amino acids: CASSWTRGDTQYF. CDR3 nucleotide sequence: TGCGCCAGCAGCTGGACAAGGGGGGATACGCAGTATTTT. This rearrangement joins TRBV5-1 to TRBJ2-3; D may be TRBD1 (6 bases). The CDR3 has 13 amino acids. The ends were cut back, 3 bases at V and 6 bases at J, with 11 bases in the middle. Germline CDR1 and CDR2: SGHRS and YFSETQ. Filled out from reference TRBV5-1 and TRBJ2-3, the complete variable domain reads KAGVTQTPRYLIKTRGQQVTLSCSPISGHRSVSWYQQTPGQGLQFLFEYFSETQRNKGNFPGRFSGRQFSNSRSEMNVSTLELGDSALYLCASSWTRGDTQYFGPGTRLTVL.